This TCR beta chain was sequenced during a study of PD-1 blockade in classical Hodgkin lymphoma (dated by TCRdb to the early 2020s). At the level of the whole study: Nivolumab dosing was 3 mg/kg intravenously every 2 weeks, continuing until either disease progression or unacceptable toxicity. The study used TCR beta sequencing and CyTOF to define a peripheral blood immune signature of response to PD-1 blockade in classical Hodgkin lymphoma.

Overall study outcomes, separate from this receptor: Baseline TCR diversity was reported to be lower in newly diagnosed patients than in healthy donors and to be lower still in relapsed/refractory patients. The study was restricted to a single clinical trial cohort, and the causes of repertoire differences, possibly disease activity or prior therapy, were left undefined. Lower diversity was observed in patients in whom nivolumab was started less than 1 year after ASCT, and these patients were excluded from later analyses so that confounding by immune reconstitution would be avoided. Trial patients with a complete response had baseline diversity similar to that of newly diagnosed patients, while partial responders and progressors had significantly lower diversity. CD4+ but not CD8+ TCR diversity rose significantly by C4D1 (p=0.0027 vs p=0.16), most apparent in complete responders (p=0.02).

Note on this clone: Its antigen is unknown. No much larger clone exists at a distance of one base, and base qualities are not known.

Genomic DNA was extracted with the Qiagen DNeasy kit from unsorted PBMCs and from negatively selected CD4+ and CD8+ fractions. TCR beta CDR3 regions were subjected to amplification by immunoSEQ multiplex PCR with primers that anneal to V and J segments. A synthetic immune receptor repertoire was used to minimize amplification bias, and remaining bias was computationally removed after sequencing. The source study handled its data this way. Repertoire diversity was quantified as the Shannon entropy index using custom Python scripts. Unsorted, CD4+ and CD8+ repertoires were examined separately, except in combined analyses, for which CD4+ and CD8+ sequences were merged in silico. A clone counted as expanded when the clone's frequency after treatment rose at least 2-fold relative to C1D1, and clones undetected at baseline were given a pseudocount of 0.5. Clones with 0 or 1 copy at C1D1 were classified as singleton clones, and clones with 2 or more copies were classified as non-singleton clones. Clones expanded in unsorted samples were annotated as CD4+, CD8+ or unknown by matching protein sequences in sorted samples from the same patient. Wilcoxon tests on paired samples were used to test diversity changes from C1D1 to C4D1. TCRdb provides this immuneACCESS table in a form limited to in-frame rearrangements. Some clones are lacking; in checked studies, under half of them reflect an unresolved V gene, and why the rest are absent is not known. Clonal size and the V and J genes are those of that table, whereas D and trimming came from the DNA. In this sample the table shows fewer than 55,000 clones, around 80% of which occur a single time. The top ten clones comprise 30% to 45% of the sample.

Per the publication, the time point label means: cycle 4 day 1 (C4D1), after six to seven weeks of nivolumab. Every trial patient had relapsed after autologous stem cell transplantation, and cohorts A, B and C differed in prior brentuximab vedotin exposure. The trial cohort was composed of 55 to 65 patients with relapsed/refractory classical Hodgkin lymphoma, for whom complete response, partial response or progressive disease was recorded as best overall response. In the multi-cohort phase II CheckMate 205 trial, trial patients received single-agent nivolumab. An independent review committee assessed best overall response using the 2007 International Working Group response criteria. Trial PBMCs were obtained immediately prior to nivolumab initiation (C1D1) and on therapy at cycle 2 day 1 and cycle 4 day 1. Peripheral blood was collected in 8 mL Vacutainer Cell Preparation Tubes, from which PBMCs were isolated by centrifugation and then cryopreserved.

The sequencing here drew on peripheral blood mononuclear cells (PBMCs), taken before the fourth cycle of nivolumab. The TCR sequence derives from a human donor with classical Hodgkin lymphoma.

CDR3 loop: CASSVDGVTYNEQFF. The nucleotides are TGTGCCAGCAGCGTTGACGGGGTCACCTACAATGAGCAGTTCTTC. Here the chain combines TRBV9 and TRBJ2-1; matching of 5 bases hints at TRBD2 as the D gene. V is pared back by 2 bases and J by 2 bases, with 11 bases lying between the germline termini. The CDR3 sequence holds 15 residues, the cysteine and phenylalanine included. The CDR3 DNA has 45 bases and is translated from base 1. Via the germline V gene, CDR1 is SGDLS and CDR2 YYNGEE.